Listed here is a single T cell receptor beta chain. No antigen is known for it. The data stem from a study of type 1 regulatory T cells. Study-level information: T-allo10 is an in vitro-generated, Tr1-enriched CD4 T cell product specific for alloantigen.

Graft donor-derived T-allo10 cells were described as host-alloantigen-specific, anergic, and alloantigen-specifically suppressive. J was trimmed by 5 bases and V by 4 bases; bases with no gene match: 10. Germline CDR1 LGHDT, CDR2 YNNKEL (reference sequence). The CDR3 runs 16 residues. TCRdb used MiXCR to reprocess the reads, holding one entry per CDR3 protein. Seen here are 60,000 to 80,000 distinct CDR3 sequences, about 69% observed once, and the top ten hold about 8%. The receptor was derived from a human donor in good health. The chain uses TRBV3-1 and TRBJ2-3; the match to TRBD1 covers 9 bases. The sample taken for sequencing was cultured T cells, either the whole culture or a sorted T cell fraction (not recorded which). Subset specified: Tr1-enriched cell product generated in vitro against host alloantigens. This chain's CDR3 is CASSLGTGHGGDTQYF. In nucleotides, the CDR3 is TGTGCCAGCAGCCTCGGGACAGGGCATGGGGGAGATACGCAGTATTTT.